Each of the 9 T cell receptor beta chains below was sequenced from the same sample in a study of blood T cell repertoires in COVID-19. TCRdb's copy holds only in-frame clones and misses some; the assay was immunoSEQ multiplex PCR. Of some 130,000 clones listed, about 89% are singletons. Specimen: peripheral blood. The receptors come from a man aged 55 to 69 with COVID-19, enrolled during active disease.

The chain joins TRBV2 to TRBJ1-1; TRBD1 agrees at 7 bases. V lost 6 bases and J lost 3; bases outside the gene matches: 4. The germline gives CDR1 SNHLY, CDR2 FYNNEI. The CDR3 runs 13 residues. The CDR3 DNA reads TGTGCCAGCAGAGAACAGGGGCACACTGAAGCTTTCTTT. Amino acid sequence: CASREQGHTEAFF.

This chain connects TRBV7-2 to TRBJ1-6; weak D call: TRBD1 (6 bases). V dropped 2 bases and J dropped 0 bases, with 8 bases sitting between them. Per the germline V gene, CDR1 is SGHTA and CDR2 is FQGNSA. This CDR3 is built from 16 residues. CDR3 sequence: CASSLMGASYNSPLHF. CDR3 bases: TGTGCCAGCAGCTTAATGGGGGCCTCCTATAATTCACCCCTCCACTTT.

The V and J genes are TRBV6-1 and TRBJ2-1, with 14 bases matching TRBD2. CDR1 MNHNS and CDR2 SASEGT come from the germline V gene. This CDR3 has 17 residues. Losses at the gene ends were 1 base for V and 7 bases for J; bases not matched to a gene: 6. For the CDR3, the DNA is TGTGCCAGCAGTGAAGGACTAGCGGGGGGGCCCAAGAATGAGCAGTTCTTC. Residues: CASSEGLAGGPKNEQFF.

The V gene is TRBV6-5, the J gene TRBJ1-2; D is perhaps TRBD1 (5 bases). The CDR3 is 13 residues long. Germline CDR1 MNHEY, CDR2 SVGAGI. The V end lost 8 bases, the J end lost 2 bases, and 12 bases lay between the germline ends. CDR3 nucleotides: TGTGCCAGCGTTGACAGCCCCAACTATGGCTACACCTTC. Amino acids: CASVDSPNYGYTF.

This chain links TRBV10-3 with TRBJ1-1; 7 bases line up with TRBD1. The J segment lost 2 bases and the V segment lost 6 bases, leaving 6 bases of the junction unmatched. Germline V gives CDR1 ENHRY, CDR2 SYGVKD. This CDR3 is built from 14 residues. The CDR3 DNA is TGTGCCATCAGAGAGACAGGGAGTAACACTGAAGCTTTCTTT. As protein: CAIRETGSNTEAFF.

J is TRBJ2-7 and V is TRBV28; possible D gene TRBD2, 6 bases. CDR1 MDHEN and CDR2 SYDVKM come from the germline V gene. V lost 2 bases and J 2 bases, leaving 7 bases between the germline ends. This CDR3 is 13 amino acids long. The CDR3 spells CASSLGGTYEQYF. The DNA for the CDR3 is TGTGCCAGCAGTTTAGGGGGGACCTACGAGCAGTACTTC. The variable domain in full, with the rest retrieved from reference TRBV28 and TRBJ2-7, is DVKVTQSSRYLVKRTGEKVFLECVQDMDHENMFWYRQDPGLGLRLIYFSYDVKMKEKGDIPEGYSVSREKKERFSLILESASTNQTSMYLCASSLGGTYEQYFGPGTRLTVT.

This rearrangement joins TRBV3-1 (or the pseudogene TRBV3-2) to TRBJ2-1; 9 nucleotides line up with TRBD1. This CDR3 contains 16 residues. J gave up 4 bases and V 4 bases, and 8 bases lay outside the gene matches. Looked up from germline, CDR1 is LGHDT and CDR2 is YNNKEL (reference sequence). CDR3 coding DNA: TGTGCCAGCAGCCTTCGATGGACAGGGGTATACAATGAGCAGTTCTTC. Encoded protein: CASSLRWTGVYNEQFF.

This clone was detected once. This chain links TRBV5-1 with TRBJ1-4, with a tentative D call TRBD1 (6 bases). Trimming pared 3 bases from V and 3 bases from J, leaving 12 bases between. CDR3 length: 15 residues. Germline CDR1 is SGHRS and CDR2 is YFSETQ. The CDR3 loop is CASSSTGMANEKLFF. In DNA, the CDR3 is TGCGCCAGCAGCTCGACAGGAATGGCTAATGAAAAACTGTTTTTT.

The chain is built from TRBV7-6 and TRBJ2-1; the match to TRBD2 covers 7 bases. Germline CDR1 is SGHVS and CDR2 is FNYEAQ. The CDR3 has 15 residues. V lost 5 bases and J lost 3; bases outside the gene matches: 7. CDR3 coding DNA: TGTGCCAGCAGCCCTGTCGGGGAGGGCTACAATGAGCAGTTCTTC. Protein product: CASSPVGEGYNEQFF.